These T cell receptor beta chains were read from a single sample in a study of identical twins. TCRdb passed the 5' RACE reads through MiXCR, listing each CDR3 protein once. Of around 550,000 distinct CDR3 sequences listed, 13% to 15% were seen once; the top ten hold roughly 0.4%. The sample also formed part of further work on yellow fever vaccine responses in identical twins.

Sample: CD4+ T cells sorted from blood. Receptor source: a woman aged 18-29 years in good health. Each CDR3 is given with its conserved first and last residue. A D gene is named only where the DNA matches it firmly. For some rows the clone size is stated as once, few or many, or as a class when expanded; others skip it.

clone_size: few; d_call: TRBD2; v_call: TRBV6-2/TRBV6-3; j_call: TRBJ2-7; cdr3_aa: CASSQLSGRGREQYF; cdr3_nt: TGTGCCAGCAGTCAACTTAGCGGGAGGGGTCGGGAGCAGTACTTC
clone_size: .; d_call: TRBD2; v_call: TRBV28; j_call: TRBJ2-7; cdr3_aa: CASSLVRSRGEYF; cdr3_nt: TGTGCCAGCAGTTTAGTCCGGTCCCGGGGGGAGTACTTC
clone_size: few; d_call: .; v_call: TRBV12-3/TRBV12-4; j_call: TRBJ2-6; cdr3_aa: CASSLGLISSGANVLTF; cdr3_nt: TGTGCCAGCAGTTTGGGACTGATAAGCTCTGGGGCCAACGTCCTGACTTTC
clone_size: few; d_call: .; v_call: TRBV6-1; j_call: TRBJ1-6; cdr3_aa: CASSPGQTFSTLHF; cdr3_nt: TGTGCCAGCAGCCCGGGACAAACTTTTTCAACCCTCCACTTT
clone_size: .; d_call: TRBD2; v_call: TRBV27; j_call: TRBJ2-1; cdr3_aa: CASSFFSGGAGAYNEQFF; cdr3_nt: TGTGCCAGCAGTTTTTTTAGCGGGGGGGCCGGGGCCTACAATGAGCAGTTCTTC
clone_size: .; d_call: .; v_call: TRBV7-6; j_call: TRBJ2-6; cdr3_aa: CASSLEKYGATGANVLTF; cdr3_nt: TGTGCCAGCAGCTTAGAGAAGTATGGGGCCACTGGGGCCAACGTCCTGACTTTC
clone_size: many; d_call: TRBD1; v_call: TRBV4-1; j_call: TRBJ1-1; cdr3_aa: CASSRIIQGARTEAFF; cdr3_nt: TGCGCCAGCAGCCGAATTATTCAGGGGGCGCGCACTGAAGCTTTCTTT
clone_size: .; d_call: .; v_call: TRBV6-2/TRBV6-3; j_call: TRBJ1-1; cdr3_aa: CASSPRAFLSGTEAFF; cdr3_nt: TGTGCCAGCAGTCCGAGGGCCTTCCTTTCGGGCACTGAAGCTTTCTTT
clone_size: .; d_call: .; v_call: TRBV15; j_call: TRBJ2-1; cdr3_aa: CATSYGGLAVHEQFF; cdr3_nt: TGTGCCACCTCATATGGGGGGCTAGCTGTCCATGAGCAGTTCTTC
clone_size: few; d_call: .; v_call: TRBV6-2/TRBV6-3; j_call: TRBJ1-2; cdr3_aa: CASTKRPLQGGYGYTF; cdr3_nt: TGTGCCAGCACCAAGCGGCCGTTACAAGGGGGCTATGGCTACACCTTC
clone_size: .; d_call: .; v_call: TRBV7-9; j_call: TRBJ2-5; cdr3_aa: CASSTGRGVETQYF; cdr3_nt: TGTGCCAGCAGCACCGGCCGGGGCGTGGAGACCCAGTACTTC
clone_size: many; d_call: TRBD1; v_call: TRBV29-1; j_call: TRBJ1-2; cdr3_aa: CSVEIATGGYGYTF; cdr3_nt: TGCAGCGTTGAAATCGCTACAGGGGGGTATGGCTACACCTTC
clone_size: .; d_call: .; v_call: TRBV28; j_call: TRBJ1-1; cdr3_aa: CASSSRSLEAFF; cdr3_nt: TGTGCCAGCAGTTCCCGGTCCCTCGAAGCTTTCTTT
clone_size: few; d_call: .; v_call: TRBV12-3/TRBV12-4; j_call: TRBJ1-5; cdr3_aa: CASSLEFGLSSNQPQHF; cdr3_nt: TGTGCCAGCAGTTTAGAGTTCGGCCTTTCCAGCAATCAGCCCCAGCATTTT
clone_size: .; d_call: .; v_call: TRBV4-1; j_call: TRBJ2-5; cdr3_aa: CASSQEGGRGRETQYF; cdr3_nt: TGCGCCAGCAGCCAAGAAGGCGGCAGGGGCAGAGAGACCCAGTACTTC
clone_size: few; d_call: TRBD1; v_call: TRBV6-1; j_call: TRBJ1-6; cdr3_aa: CASTTGDQGSPLHF; cdr3_nt: TGTGCCAGCACTACAGGGGACCAGGGTTCACCCCTCCACTTT
clone_size: .; d_call: TRBD2; v_call: TRBV5-4; j_call: TRBJ2-3; cdr3_aa: CASSQLTSGTSTDTQYF; cdr3_nt: TGTGCCAGCAGCCAATTGACTAGCGGGACTAGCACAGATACGCAGTATTTT
clone_size: .; d_call: TRBD2; v_call: TRBV12-3/TRBV12-4; j_call: TRBJ2-1; cdr3_aa: CASSPRLGTSGYNEQFF; cdr3_nt: TGTGCCAGCAGTCCACGGCTGGGGACTAGCGGTTACAATGAGCAGTTCTTC
clone_size: few; d_call: TRBD2; v_call: TRBV11-1; j_call: TRBJ2-3; cdr3_aa: CASSLWRASGGSGTDTQYF; cdr3_nt: TGTGCCAGCAGCTTATGGCGGGCTAGCGGGGGTTCGGGCACAGATACGCAGTATTTT
clone_size: .; d_call: TRBD2; v_call: TRBV20-1; j_call: TRBJ2-5; cdr3_aa: CSARTTSHQETQYF; cdr3_nt: TGCAGTGCTAGGACGACTAGCCATCAAGAGACCCAGTACTTC
clone_size: .; d_call: TRBD1; v_call: TRBV6-5; j_call: TRBJ2-5; cdr3_aa: CASSYRQGPLTQYF; cdr3_nt: TGTGCCAGCAGTTACCGACAGGGTCCTTTGACCCAGTACTTC
clone_size: few; d_call: TRBD1; v_call: TRBV5-1; j_call: TRBJ2-1; cdr3_aa: CASSERGTGGSEQFF; cdr3_nt: TGCGCCAGCAGCGAGAGAGGAACAGGGGGCAGTGAGCAGTTCTTC
clone_size: .; d_call: .; v_call: TRBV7-2; j_call: TRBJ1-2; cdr3_aa: CASSLNRLGYTF; cdr3_nt: TGTGCCAGCAGCCTCAACAGGCTTGGCTACACCTTC
clone_size: .; d_call: .; v_call: TRBV20-1; j_call: TRBJ2-2; cdr3_aa: CSAPTHNTGELFF; cdr3_nt: TGCAGTGCACCGACACATAACACCGGGGAGCTGTTTTTT
clone_size: few; d_call: .; v_call: TRBV29-1; j_call: TRBJ2-7; cdr3_aa: CSVSISGPSYEQYF; cdr3_nt: TGCAGCGTTTCTATTAGCGGCCCCTCCTACGAGCAGTACTTC
clone_size: .; d_call: .; v_call: TRBV6-1; j_call: TRBJ1-5; cdr3_aa: CASSEDGYQPQHF; cdr3_nt: TGTGCCAGCAGTGAAGACGGGTATCAGCCCCAGCATTTT
clone_size: few; d_call: .; v_call: TRBV29-1; j_call: TRBJ1-2; cdr3_aa: CSVVGLNYGYTF; cdr3_nt: TGCAGCGTTGTAGGGCTTAACTATGGCTACACCTTC
clone_size: .; d_call: TRBD2; v_call: TRBV29-1; j_call: TRBJ2-1; cdr3_aa: CSVEDLAGGGNEQFF; cdr3_nt: TGCAGCGTTGAAGATCTAGCGGGAGGAGGCAATGAGCAGTTCTTC
clone_size: few; d_call: TRBD1; v_call: TRBV10-3; j_call: TRBJ1-1; cdr3_aa: CAISEGRGRGWTEAFF; cdr3_nt: TGTGCCATCAGTGAGGGGAGGGGGCGCGGCTGGACTGAAGCTTTCTTT
clone_size: .; d_call: .; v_call: TRBV24-1; j_call: TRBJ2-1; cdr3_aa: CATSDRLGEQFF; cdr3_nt: TGTGCCACCAGTGATCGGCTGGGTGAGCAGTTCTTC
clone_size: few; d_call: .; v_call: TRBV29-1; j_call: TRBJ2-7; cdr3_aa: CSVSPTGSPTEQYF; cdr3_nt: TGCAGCGTTTCCCCCACCGGGAGCCCTACCGAGCAGTACTTC